A single sample gave rise to the 17 T cell receptor beta chains below, sequenced in a study of STAT5B mutations in CD4+ large granular lymphocyte leukemia. Using immunoSEQ multiplex PCR, the repertoire was profiled, and TCRdb retains in-frame clones only, with some absent. The table has around 33,000 clones, around 80% seen once. The sequenced sample was CD4+ T cells from blood buffy coats. The receptors were gathered from a human donor in good health.

The V gene is TRBV7-2, the J gene TRBJ1-3; perhaps TRBD1 as D (6 bases). CDR1 and CDR2 (germline): SGHTA, FQGNSA. The CDR3 covers 13 residues. This CDR3 is CGGRGPSGNTIYF. CDR3 in DNA: TGTGGGGGGCGGGGGCCATCGGGAAACACCATATATTTT.

This clone has only a few counts. This chain uses TRBV5-1 with TRBJ2-2, with D hard to call. This CDR3 is built from 12 residues. Trimming stripped 4 bases from V and 2 bases from J, with 3 bases between. CDR1 and CDR2 from the germline V gene are SGHRS and YFSETQ. For the CDR3, the DNA is TGCGCCAGCAGCCTTAACACCGGGGAGCTGTTTTTT. It translates to CASSLNTGELFF.

This clone was counted a single time. CDR3 in amino acids: CAISPRGGVDGSNQPQHF. The CDR3 bases are TGTGCCATCAGTCCAAGGGGAGGGGTCGATGGGAGCAATCAGCCCCAGCATTTT. The J gene is TRBJ1-5, the V gene TRBV10-3; TRBD1 might be the D (5 bases). Looked up from germline, CDR1 is ENHRY and CDR2 is SYGVKD. Between the trimmed V and J ends, which lost 5 bases and 1 base, there was a span of 21 bases. The CDR3 loop spans 18 amino acids.

This chain uses TRBV29-1 with TRBJ2-7, with TRBD2 matching 14 bases. J was trimmed by 2 bases and V by 3 bases; bases with no gene match: 6. Per the germline V gene, CDR1 is SQVTM and CDR2 is ANQGSEA. CDR3 length equals 16 residues. The CDR3 spells CSVEGLAGAKPYEQYF. CDR3 DNA sequence: TGCAGCGTTGAGGGACTAGCGGGAGCCAAACCCTACGAGCAGTACTTC.

This rearrangement joins TRBV29-1 to TRBJ2-5, with a weak D call TRBD2 (6 bases). Germline V gene lookup returns CDR1 SQVTM and CDR2 ANQGSEA. The CDR3 covers 11 residues. V was clipped by 7 bases and J by 2 bases, with 8 bases between them. The CDR3: CSGGLQETQYF. The CDR3, as DNA: TGCAGCGGTGGACTACAAGAGACCCAGTACTTC.

The chain is built from TRBV7-9 and TRBJ1-1; no reliable D call. V was clipped by 5 bases and J by 1 base, with 11 bases between them. Germline V CDR1 and CDR2: SEHNR, FQNEAQ (reference sequence). There are 14 residues in the CDR3. The CDR3 here is CASSRDLTNTEAFF. In DNA form, the CDR3 reads TGTGCCAGCAGCCGGGATCTGACGAACACTGAAGCTTTCTTT. Combining the CDR3 with reference TRBV7-9 and TRBJ1-1 gives the whole variable domain DTGVSQNPRHKITKRGQNVTFRCDPISEHNRLYWYRQTLGQGPEFLTYFQNEAQLEKSRLLSDRFSAERPKGSFSTLEIQRTEQGDSAMYLCASSRDLTNTEAFFGQGTRLTVV.

The V call is TRBV5-1, the J call TRBJ2-1; maybe TRBD2 (6 bases). The germline V gene has CDR1 SGHRS and CDR2 YFSETQ. The CDR3 consists of 14 residues. V was pared by 0 bases and J by 9 bases, with 13 bases between. The CDR3 reads CASSLARGLGEQFF. The CDR3 DNA is TGCGCCAGCAGCTTGGCCCGGGGGTTGGGTGAGCAGTTCTTC.

The chain employs TRBV5-1 and TRBJ2-3; the D gene is possibly TRBD2 (5 bases). Trimming cost V 4 bases and J 4 bases, with 10 bases left between them. CDR3 length: 13 amino acids. Germline CDR1 reads SGHRS; CDR2 reads YFSETQ. The CDR3 loop reads CASSADYSDTQYF. For the CDR3, the DNA is TGCGCCAGCAGCGCAGACTATTCAGATACGCAGTATTTT.

This chain connects TRBV5-6 to TRBJ2-6; TRBD2 is a possible D gene (5 bases). The CDR3 spans 17 residues. V lost 2 bases to trimming and J lost 0 bases, with 12 bases between them. Germline V gene sequence: CDR1 SGHDT, CDR2 YYEEEE. CDR3 sequence: CASSFFVRGSGANVLTF. The CDR3 DNA reads TGTGCCAGCAGCTTCTTTGTTCGGGGCTCTGGGGCCAACGTCCTGACTTTC.

This clone was seen a few times. The chain links TRBV30 to TRBJ1-5; 7 bases map to TRBD1. J was trimmed by 5 bases and V by 1 base; bases with no gene match: 11. This CDR3 has 16 residues. Per the germline V gene, CDR1 is GTSNPN and CDR2 is SVGIG (reference sequence). Here the CDR3 DNA reads TGTGCCTGGAGTGCAGGGGGTTCGTTTAAGGATCAGCCCCAGCATTTT. It encodes CAWSAGGSFKDQPQHF.

The chain couples TRBV6-6 to TRBJ1-2, with a weak D call TRBD1 (6 bases). V lost 6 bases to trimming and J lost 2 bases, with 13 bases between them. The V gene's germline CDR1 is MNHNY and CDR2 SVGAGI (reference sequence). The CDR3 has 14 amino acids. CDR3 sequence: CASRSWGPNYGYTF. The CDR3 region has the DNA TGTGCCAGCAGGTCCTGGGGGCCCAACTATGGCTACACCTTC.

The gene calls are TRBV28 and TRBJ1-3; TRBD1 agrees at 7 bases. The CDR3 consists of 14 residues. Germline V gene lookup returns CDR1 MDHEN and CDR2 SYDVKM. Trimming took 5 bases from V and 2 from J; bases not matched to a gene: 3. DNA for the CDR3: TGTGCCAGCAGTCCAGGGACAGCTGGAAACACCATATATTTT. Translation: CASSPGTAGNTIYF. Complete variable domain (other parts from reference TRBV28 and TRBJ1-3): DVKVTQSSRYLVKRTGEKVFLECVQDMDHENMFWYRQDPGLGLRLIYFSYDVKMKEKGDIPEGYSVSREKKERFSLILESASTNQTSMYLCASSPGTAGNTIYFGEGSWLTVV.

This clone was observed once. V and J are TRBV11-2 and TRBJ2-7, with 16 positions matching TRBD2. The CDR3 consists of 18 residues. The V gene's germline CDR1 is SGHAT and CDR2 FQNNGV. J was trimmed by 4 bases and V by 4 bases; bases with no gene match: 10. For the CDR3, the DNA is TGTGCCAGCAGCTCCTTGCCGGGACTAGCGGGGGGGCCGTACGAGCAGTACTTC. Protein: CASSSLPGLAGGPYEQYF. The full variable domain, completed using reference TRBV11-2 and TRBJ2-7, is EAGVAQSPRYKIIEKRQSVAFWCNPISGHATLYWYQQILGQGPKLLIQFQNNGVVDDSQLPKDRFSAERLKGVDSTLKIQPAKLEDSAVYLCASSSLPGLAGGPYEQYFGPGTRLTVT.

The chain uses TRBV5-8 and TRBJ1-5; D remains ambiguous. This CDR3 region has 15 residues. V was pared by 0 bases and J by 4 bases, with 11 bases between. The germline V gene has CDR1 SGHTS and CDR2 YDEGEE. CDR3 region: CASSLGPRGNQPQHF. CDR3 DNA: TGTGCCAGCAGCTTGGGCCCCAGAGGAAATCAGCCCCAGCATTTT. Based on the CDR3 plus reference TRBV5-8 and TRBJ1-5, the full variable domain is EAGVTQSPTHLIKTRGQQATLRCSPISGHTSVYWYQQALGLGLQFLLWYDEGEERNRGNFPPRFSGRQFPNYSSELNVNALELEDSALYLCASSLGPRGNQPQHFGDGTRLSIL.

The V and J genes are TRBV13 and TRBJ1-6; a possible D gene is TRBD1 (5 bases). Germline-derived CDR1 and CDR2 are PRHDT and FYEKMQ (reference sequence). V lost 4 bases, J lost 8 bases, and 12 bases lay in between. The CDR3 covers 14 residues. Written as DNA, the CDR3 is TGTGCCAGCAGCTACCGGGACTCTGATTCACCCCTCCACTTT. Its translation is CASSYRDSDSPLHF.

This chain uses TRBV7-2 with TRBJ2-2; tentatively, D is TRBD2 (5 bases). Germline assignment: CDR1 SGHTA and CDR2 FQGNSA. The CDR3 totals 13 residues. Trimming pared 5 bases from V and 6 bases from J, leaving 10 bases between. The CDR3 region is CASSTQRSGELFF. DNA of the CDR3: TGTGCCAGCAGCACACAGCGGTCCGGGGAGCTGTTTTTT.

This rearrangement joins TRBV9 to TRBJ2-7; no reliable D call. Germline V gene sequence: CDR1 SGDLS, CDR2 YYNGEE. CDR3 length: 13 amino acids. V was cut by 4 bases and J by 5 bases, with 13 bases left in between. CDR3 sequence: CASSQSLIHEQYF. CDR3 nucleotides: TGTGCCAGCAGCCAATCTCTTATCCACGAGCAGTACTTC.